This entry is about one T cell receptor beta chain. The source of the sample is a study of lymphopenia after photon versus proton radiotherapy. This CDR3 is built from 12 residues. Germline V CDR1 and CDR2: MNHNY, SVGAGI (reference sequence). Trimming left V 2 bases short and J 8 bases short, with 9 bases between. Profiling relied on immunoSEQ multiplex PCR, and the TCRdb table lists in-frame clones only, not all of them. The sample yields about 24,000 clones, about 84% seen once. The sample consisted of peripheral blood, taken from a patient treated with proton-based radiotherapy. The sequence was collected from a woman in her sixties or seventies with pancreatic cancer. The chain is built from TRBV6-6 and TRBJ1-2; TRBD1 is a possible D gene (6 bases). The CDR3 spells CASSYPDRGYTF. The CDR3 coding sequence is TGTGCCAGCAGTTACCCCGACAGGGGCTACACCTTC.